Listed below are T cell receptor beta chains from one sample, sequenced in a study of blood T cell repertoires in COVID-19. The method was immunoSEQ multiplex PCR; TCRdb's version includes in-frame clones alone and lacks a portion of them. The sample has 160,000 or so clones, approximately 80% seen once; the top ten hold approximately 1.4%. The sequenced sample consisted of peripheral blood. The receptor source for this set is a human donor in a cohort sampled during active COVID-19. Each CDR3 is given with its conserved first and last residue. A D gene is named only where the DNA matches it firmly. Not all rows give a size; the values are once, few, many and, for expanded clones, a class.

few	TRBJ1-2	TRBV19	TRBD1	CASSQDRNYGYTF	TGTGCCAGTAGCCAGGACAGGAACTATGGCTACACCTTC
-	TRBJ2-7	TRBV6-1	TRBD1	CASSGRVGTGELGQYF	TGTGCCAGCAGTGGAAGGGTCGGGACAGGAGAACTCGGGCAGTACTTC
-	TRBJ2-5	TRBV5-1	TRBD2	CASSAGLAGQETQYF	TGCGCCAGCAGCGCGGGACTAGCGGGTCAAGAGACCCAGTACTTC
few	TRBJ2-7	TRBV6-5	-	CASSSTGILGEQYF	TGTGCCAGCTCCTCGACAGGCATTCTGGGTGAGCAGTACTTC
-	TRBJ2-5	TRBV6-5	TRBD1	CASSQTGDHETQYF	TGTGCCAGCAGCCAAACAGGGGACCACGAGACCCAGTACTTC
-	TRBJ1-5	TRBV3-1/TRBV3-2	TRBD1	CASSMGQGGQPQHF	TGTGCCAGCAGCATGGGACAGGGAGGTCAGCCCCAGCATTTT
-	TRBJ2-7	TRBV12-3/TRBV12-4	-	CASSTQGYEQYF	TGTGCCAGCTCCACCCAGGGGTACGAGCAGTACTTC
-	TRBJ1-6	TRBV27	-	CASTPSRQSSYNSPLHF	TGTGCCAGCACTCCATCTAGGCAGAGCTCCTATAATTCACCCCTCCACTTT
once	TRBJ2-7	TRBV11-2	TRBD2	CASSLGVAGGYEQYF	TGTGCCAGCAGCTTAGGAGTAGCGGGAGGCTACGAGCAGTACTTC
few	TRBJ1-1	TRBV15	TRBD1	CATSRGDSEAFF	TGTGCCACCAGCAGGGGGGACAGTGAAGCTTTCTTT
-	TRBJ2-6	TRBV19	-	CASSISRGRYTGANVLTF	TGTGCCAGTAGTATCTCGAGAGGAAGGTACACTGGGGCCAACGTCCTGACTTTC
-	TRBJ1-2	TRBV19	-	CATNQGFGYTF	TGTGCCACCAACCAGGGTTTCGGCTACACCTTC
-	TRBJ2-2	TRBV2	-	CASKGETTTGELFF	TGTGCCAGCAAGGGGGAGACAACCACCGGGGAGCTGTTTTTT
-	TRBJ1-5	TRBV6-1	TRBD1	CASSEATGGGNQPQHF	TGTGCCAGCAGTGAAGCGACAGGGGGAGGCAATCAGCCCCAGCATTTT
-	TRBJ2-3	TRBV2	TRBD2	CASGSGSPTDTQYF	TGTGCCAGCGGGAGCGGGAGCCCCACAGATACGCAGTATTTT
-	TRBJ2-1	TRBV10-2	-	CAVSKGLLASEQFF	TGCGCCGTCTCGAAGGGGCTTTTGGCTAGTGAGCAGTTCTTC
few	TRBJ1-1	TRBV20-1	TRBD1	CSASGTGGHTEAFF	TGCAGTGCTAGTGGTACAGGGGGACACACTGAAGCTTTCTTT
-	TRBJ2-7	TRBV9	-	CASSVDPGGYEQYF	TGTGCCAGCAGCGTAGACCCCGGGGGATACGAGCAGTACTTC
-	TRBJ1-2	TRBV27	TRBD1	CASSTPGQKIYGYTF	TGTGCCAGCAGTACCCCGGGACAGAAAATCTATGGCTACACCTTC
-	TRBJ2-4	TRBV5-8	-	CASSLVVLAKNIQYF	TGTGCCAGCAGCTTGGTAGTTCTAGCCAAAAACATTCAGTACTTC
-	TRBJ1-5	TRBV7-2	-	CASSFQNQPQHF	TGTGCCAGCAGCTTTCAGAATCAGCCCCAGCATTTT
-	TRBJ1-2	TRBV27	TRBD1	CASSSTGGIYGYTF	TGTGCCAGCAGTTCGACAGGGGGGATTTATGGCTACACCTTC
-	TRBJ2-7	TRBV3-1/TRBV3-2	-	CASSPFSGEQYF	TGTGCCAGCAGCCCCTTCTCGGGAGAGCAGTACTTC
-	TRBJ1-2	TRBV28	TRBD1	CASSLSTGGYGYTF	TGTGCCAGCAGTTTAAGTACAGGGGGATATGGCTACACCTTC
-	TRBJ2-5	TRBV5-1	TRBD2	CASSLGTSLQETQYF	TGCGCCAGCAGCTTGGGGACTAGCCTCCAAGAGACCCAGTACTTC
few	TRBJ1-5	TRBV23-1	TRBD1	CASRLEGQGTGYSNQPQHF	TGCGCCAGCAGGCTGGAAGGACAGGGAACGGGATATAGCAATCAGCCCCAGCATTTT
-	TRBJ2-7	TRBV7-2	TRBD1	CASTSTGRYEQYF	TGTGCCAGCACATCGACAGGGAGATACGAGCAGTACTTC
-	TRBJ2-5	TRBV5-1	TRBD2	CASRAGVTQETQYF	TGCGCCAGCAGAGCGGGGGTGACGCAAGAGACCCAGTACTTC
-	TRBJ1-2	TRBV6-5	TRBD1	CASRNPGQGNYGYTF	TGTGCCAGCAGAAACCCGGGACAGGGTAACTATGGCTACACCTTC
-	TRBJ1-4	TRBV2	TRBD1	CASSGDSGEKLFF	TGTGCCAGCAGTGGGGACAGCGGCGAAAAACTGTTTTTT
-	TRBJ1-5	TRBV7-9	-	CASSLALAEYSNQPQHF	TGTGCCAGCAGCTTAGCGCTGGCAGAATATAGCAATCAGCCCCAGCATTTT
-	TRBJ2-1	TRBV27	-	CASSFPSGGNEQFF	TGTGCCAGCAGTTTCCCCTCAGGGGGGAATGAGCAGTTCTTC
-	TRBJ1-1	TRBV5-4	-	CASSLEAGLWDTEAFF	TGTGCCAGCAGCTTGGAGGCAGGGCTTTGGGACACTGAAGCTTTCTTT
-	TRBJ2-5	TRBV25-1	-	CASTNRASDQETQYF	TGTGCCAGCACCAACCGGGCTAGCGATCAAGAGACCCAGTACTTC
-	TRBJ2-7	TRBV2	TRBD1	CASRGQGHEQYF	TGTGCCAGCAGAGGACAGGGTCACGAGCAGTACTTC
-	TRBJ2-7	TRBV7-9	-	CASSLGNSYEQYF	TGTGCCAGCAGCTTAGGTAACTCCTACGAGCAGTACTTC
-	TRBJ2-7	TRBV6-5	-	CASRNRVPYEQYF	TGTGCCAGCAGGAACAGGGTCCCCTACGAGCAGTACTTC
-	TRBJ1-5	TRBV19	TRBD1	CASTTGVVSNQPQHF	TGTGCCAGTACAACAGGGGTTGTAAGCAATCAGCCCCAGCATTTT
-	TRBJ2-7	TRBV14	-	CASSQDNSYEQYF	TGTGCCAGCAGCCAAGATAATAGCTACGAGCAGTACTTC
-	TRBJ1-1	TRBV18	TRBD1	CASSQGTVNTEAFF	TGTGCCAGCTCACAAGGGACAGTGAACACTGAAGCTTTCTTT
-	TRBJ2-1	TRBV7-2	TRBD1	CASSGWTGGTDEQFF	TGTGCCAGCAGCGGCTGGACAGGGGGCACGGATGAGCAGTTCTTC
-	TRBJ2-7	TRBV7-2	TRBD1	CASSSTGINYEQYF	TGTGCCAGCAGCTCGACAGGGATTAACTACGAGCAGTACTTC
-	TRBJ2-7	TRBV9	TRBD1	CASSRGQGATYEQYF	TGTGCCAGCAGCAGAGGACAGGGGGCAACCTACGAGCAGTACTTC
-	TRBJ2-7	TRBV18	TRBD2	CASSPFSGKQGEQYF	TGTGCCAGCTCACCATTCAGCGGGAAGCAAGGCGAGCAGTACTTC
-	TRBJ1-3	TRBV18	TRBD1	CASSRLQGARGNTIYF	TGTGCCAGCTCACGTCTCCAGGGGGCGAGGGGAAACACCATATATTTT
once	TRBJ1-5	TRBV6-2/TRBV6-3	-	CASSQTLGHHSNQPQHF	TGTGCCAGCAGCCAAACTTTGGGACACCATAGCAATCAGCCCCAGCATTTT
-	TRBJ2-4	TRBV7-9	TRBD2	CASSVVRGEGIQYF	TGTGCCAGCAGCGTCGTCCGCGGGGAGGGCATTCAGTACTTC
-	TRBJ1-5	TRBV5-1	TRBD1	CASSYRGESNQPQHF	TGCGCCAGCAGCTACAGGGGGGAGAGCAATCAGCCCCAGCATTTT
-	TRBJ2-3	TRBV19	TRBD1	CASSPTGVSDTQYF	TGTGCCAGTAGCCCGACAGGGGTGTCCGATACGCAGTATTTT
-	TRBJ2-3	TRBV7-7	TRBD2	CASSQGTSETDTQYF	TGTGCTAGCAGCCAGGGGACTAGCGAGACAGATACGCAGTATTTT